This record covers a single T cell receptor (beta chain). Per the germline V gene, CDR1 is MNHEY and CDR2 is SMNVEV (reference sequence). This CDR3 is built from 17 residues. J lost 1 base, V lost 5 bases, and 13 bases had no gene match. Source study methods: It was from reference gene primer amplification that nucleated cell counts were estimated. Libraries were prepared by immunoSEQ multiplex PCR; TCRdb keeps only in-frame clonotypes and omits some of them. V, J and clone size are those of that table, while D and trimming were read from the DNA. The sample consists of around 260,000 clones, around four fifths of them appearing once. This specimen belongs to a study of blood T cell repertoires in COVID-19. Study summary: The study drew acute and convalescent COVID-19 samples from the United States, Italy and Spain. Sample material is recorded as cDNA or gDNA derived from T cells, B-cell-depleted T cells, or PBMCs.

The gene calls are TRBV27 and TRBJ2-7, with 8 bases identical to TRBD2. The receptor's source is a man in his sixties with acute or convalescent COVID-19. The sample consisted of peripheral blood. Here the CDR3 DNA reads TGTGCCAGCAGTCTCGGTTGGAGCGGGAGAGTTTCCTACGAGCAGTACTTC. This translates into CASSLGWSGRVSYEQYF.